These 32 T cell receptor beta chains came from one sample sequenced in a study of blood T cell repertoires in COVID-19. Method: immunoSEQ multiplex PCR; TCRdb's copy keeps in-frame clones and lacks some. The sample carries about 190,000 clones, less than 90% recorded once. Sequencing was carried out using PBMCs or T cells enriched from blood (not recorded which). The source is a woman in her thirties who had been exposed to COVID-19.

The V gene is TRBV5-5, the J gene TRBJ1-1, with D hard to call. Germline CDR1 and CDR2: SGHKS and YYEKEE (reference sequence). V lost 2 bases and J 0 bases, leaving 5 bases between the germline ends. The CDR3 loop spans 13 amino acids. DNA for the CDR3: TGTGCCAGCAGCTTCCAGATGAACACTGAAGCTTTCTTT. Residues: CASSFQMNTEAFF.

V and J are TRBV30 and TRBJ1-2; tentative D call: TRBD1 (5 bases). Per the germline V gene, CDR1 is GTSNPN and CDR2 is SVGIG (reference sequence). V was clipped by 2 bases and J by 6 bases, with 7 bases between them. The CDR3 totals 11 residues. The CDR3 sequence is CAWSQGNGYTF. CDR3 nucleotide sequence: TGTGCCTGGAGTCAGGGTAATGGCTACACCTTC.

The chain recombines TRBV30 with TRBJ1-3, with a possible D match to TRBD1 (5 bases). Germline-derived CDR1 and CDR2 are GTSNPN and SVGIG (reference sequence). The CDR3 loop spans 15 amino acids. The V and J ends lost 2 bases and 0 bases respectively, with 11 bases between them. The CDR3 nucleotides read TGTGCCTGGAGTCCGGGGGGTTTCTCTGGAAACACCATATATTTT. This encodes CAWSPGGFSGNTIYF.

This sequence joins TRBV18 and TRBJ2-7; D remains ambiguous. CDR3 length: 13 amino acids. V shed 3 bases and J shed 2 bases, with 8 bases lying between them. Germline CDR1 is KGHSH and CDR2 is LQKENI. The CDR3 loop reads CASSPTAAYEQYF. CDR3 coding DNA: TGTGCCAGCTCACCCACCGCAGCCTACGAGCAGTACTTC.

This clone came up a few times. V usage is TRBV27 and J usage is TRBJ1-6; no firm D call. Germline V gene sequence: CDR1 MNHEY, CDR2 SMNVEV (reference sequence). Trimming pared 5 bases from V and 7 bases from J, leaving 6 bases between. The length of the CDR3 is 12 residues. CDR3 region: CASSENNSPLHF. The DNA for the CDR3 is TGTGCCAGCAGTGAGAACAATTCACCCCTCCACTTT.

V usage is TRBV7-3 and J usage is TRBJ2-1; 9 bases match TRBD2. With 5 bases clipped from V and 9 bases from J, the junction kept 11 bases outside the gene matches. This CDR3 is built from 15 residues. CDR1 SGHTA and CDR2 FQGTGA come from the germline V gene. CDR3 residues: CASSPGGLASGEQFF. CDR3 DNA sequence: TGTGCCAGCAGCCCCGGCGGACTAGCGTCGGGTGAGCAGTTCTTC.

The J gene is TRBJ1-6, the V gene TRBV19; no clear D. CDR1 and CDR2 (germline): LNHDA, SQIVND (reference sequence). The germline V and J ends were trimmed by 7 bases and 7 bases, with 14 bases remaining between them. The CDR3 is 14 residues long. The CDR3 DNA sequence: TGTGCCAGTATAGACCTGTCGGGGAATTCACCCCTCCACTTT. Translating it yields CASIDLSGNSPLHF.

This chain uses TRBV7-2 with TRBJ2-2, with 9 positions matching TRBD1. The CDR3 has 16 residues. Germline V gene lookup returns CDR1 SGHTA and CDR2 FQGNSA. The V segment lost 3 bases and the J segment 6 bases; nucleotides outside the gene matches: 8. The CDR3 nucleotides are TGTGCCAGCAGCTTCCCGACAGGGGGGACCGCCGGGGAGCTGTTTTTT. Its translation: CASSFPTGGTAGELFF.

The chain is built from TRBV2 and TRBJ1-1, with a possible D match to TRBD1 (5 bases). Germline V gene data show CDR1 as SNHLY and CDR2 as FYNNEI. The CDR3 spans 13 residues. Trimming removed 7 bases from V and 0 bases from J, with 9 bases in between. CDR3 nucleotide sequence: TGTGCCAGCACCCGACAGATGAACACTGAAGCTTTCTTT. As protein: CASTRQMNTEAFF.

This clone was counted once. The chain carries TRBV7-9 and TRBJ1-5; D may be TRBD1 (5 bases). From germline, CDR1 is SEHNR and CDR2 FQNEAQ (reference sequence). The CDR3 totals 14 residues. Between the trimmed V and J ends, which lost 2 bases and 6 bases, there was a span of 11 bases. CDR3 coding DNA: TGTGCCAGCAGCTTACAGGGAACGGGTCAGCCCCAGCATTTT. Its protein is CASSLQGTGQPQHF.

This chain connects TRBV28 to TRBJ2-1; D uncertain. This CDR3 is built from 16 residues. The V gene's germline CDR1 is MDHEN and CDR2 SYDVKM. With 1 base removed from V and 9 bases from J, the gap between germline ends came to 19 bases. CDR3 in amino acids: CASSLYRPLLHGEQFF. The DNA of the CDR3 is TGTGCCAGCAGTTTATACAGACCACTCCTACACGGTGAGCAGTTCTTC. The complete variable domain, with remaining parts taken from reference TRBV28 and TRBJ2-1, reads DVKVTQSSRYLVKRTGEKVFLECVQDMDHENMFWYRQDPGLGLRLIYFSYDVKMKEKGDIPEGYSVSREKKERFSLILESASTNQTSMYLCASSLYRPLLHGEQFFGPGTRLTVL.

The V gene is TRBV5-5, the J gene TRBJ1-5; TRBD1 aligns across 10 bases. V shed 3 bases, J shed 1 base, and the junction held 1 base outside the gene matches. CDR1 is SGHKS, CDR2 YYEKEE, per germline (reference sequence). The CDR3 extends over 15 amino acids. The CDR3 coding sequence is TGTGCCAGCAGCTCGACAGGGGGCAGCAATCAGCCCCAGCATTTT. The encoded protein is CASSSTGGSNQPQHF.

The V and J genes are TRBV18 and TRBJ2-3; a weak D match, TRBD2 (5 bases). The CDR3 is 16 amino acids. The V end lost 2 bases, the J end lost 4 bases, and 16 bases lay between the germline ends. CDR1 KGHSH and CDR2 LQKENI come from the germline V gene. The DNA of the CDR3 is TGTGCCAGCTCACCAGTCTTTTCGGGGTCTGCAGATACGCAGTATTTT. This gives the protein CASSPVFSGSADTQYF.

The gene calls are TRBV5-1 and TRBJ1-4; D is unresolved. The CDR3 length is 16 residues. Germline V gene sequence: CDR1 SGHRS, CDR2 YFSETQ. The V end lost 3 bases, the J end lost 6 bases, and 18 bases lay between the germline ends. In nucleotides, the CDR3 is TGCGCCAGCAGCTCCAATCGAAGAGCCCTGGATGAAAAACTGTTTTTT. Translation: CASSSNRRALDEKLFF.

The chain carries TRBV9 and TRBJ1-1; tentative D call: TRBD1 (6 bases). CDR3 length equals 14 residues. The germline V gene has CDR1 SGDLS and CDR2 YYNGEE. Trimming removed 0 bases at V and 4 bases at J, with 10 bases between. The CDR3 region has the DNA TGTGCCAGCAGCGTAGAGGGCAGGGGCACTGAAGCTTTCTTT. This gives the protein CASSVEGRGTEAFF.

The chain couples TRBV5-1 to TRBJ2-6, with a tentative D call TRBD1 (6 bases). CDR3 length equals 19 residues. Looked up from germline, CDR1 is SGHRS and CDR2 is YFSETQ. V lost 1 base and J 4 bases, leaving 21 bases between the germline ends. The DNA of the CDR3 is TGCGCCAGCAGCTTGTCTGGGTTATCGGCAGGGGCCGGGGCCAACGTCCTGACTTTC. Its translation is CASSLSGLSAGAGANVLTF.

The V and J genes are TRBV18 and TRBJ1-1, with TRBD1 identical over 9 bases. Trimming cost V 3 bases and J 4 bases; bases outside gene matches: 9. The CDR3 contains 16 residues. Germline V lookup: CDR1 KGHSH, CDR2 LQKENI. CDR3 residues: CASSPTTGGRGTEAFF. DNA of the CDR3: TGTGCCAGCTCACCCACGACAGGGGGGAGAGGCACTGAAGCTTTCTTT.

This clone has just a few counts. J is TRBJ2-5 and V is TRBV9; TRBD1 might be the D (6 bases). The V end lost 4 bases, the J end lost 2 bases, and 15 bases lay between the germline ends. Germline V gene data show CDR1 as SGDLS and CDR2 as YYNGEE. The CDR3 covers 15 residues. CDR3 sequence reads: CASSPQATGQETQYF. The CDR3 nucleotides read TGTGCCAGCAGCCCCCAAGCGACAGGTCAAGAGACCCAGTACTTC. The whole variable domain, filled in from reference TRBV9 and TRBJ2-5, reads DSGVTQTPKHLITATGQRVTLRCSPRSGDLSVYWYQQSLDQGLQFLIQYYNGEERAKGNILERFSAQQFPDLHSELNLSSLELGDSALYFCASSPQATGQETQYFGPGTRLLVL.

The chain links TRBV11-2 to TRBJ1-2; D possibly corresponds to TRBD1 (6 bases). The CDR3 consists of 15 residues. V shed 0 bases and J shed 4 bases, with 12 bases lying between them. CDR1 SGHAT and CDR2 FQNNGV come from the germline V gene. As DNA, the CDR3 is TGTGCCAGCAGCTTAGACAGGGGACCCTCCTATGGCTACACCTTC. It specifies CASSLDRGPSYGYTF.

V gene TRBV6-6 combines with J gene TRBJ2-7; D might be TRBD1 (6 bases). Between the trimmed V and J ends, which lost 9 bases and 3 bases, there was a span of 15 bases. Looked up from germline, CDR1 is MNHNY and CDR2 is SVGAGI (reference sequence). The CDR3 has 13 residues. For the CDR3, the DNA is TGTGCCAGTTTCCGGGACACCTACTACGAGCAGTACTTC. Its translation is CASFRDTYYEQYF.

The chain combines TRBV9 with TRBJ1-2; D gene unclear. This CDR3 region has 12 residues. CDR1 is SGDLS and CDR2 is YYNGEE in the germline V gene. V lost 0 bases, J lost 7 bases, and 7 bases lay in between. In DNA form, the CDR3 reads TGTGCCAGCAGCGTAGGCCAGTCTGGCTACACCTTC. Protein product: CASSVGQSGYTF.

The chain has TRBV19 and TRBJ2-1, with a tentative D call TRBD2 (6 bases). The length of the CDR3 is 15 residues. Deletions cut 2 bases from V and 4 bases from J, with 12 bases between. Germline V gene sequence: CDR1 LNHDA, CDR2 SQIVND (reference sequence). The CDR3 sequence: CASSIRTGAYNEQFF. CDR3 sequence (DNA): TGTGCCAGTAGTATACGAACGGGAGCTTACAATGAGCAGTTCTTC.

V gene TRBV10-3 combines with J gene TRBJ2-7, with D possibly being TRBD2 (5 bases). Looked up from germline, CDR1 is ENHRY and CDR2 is SYGVKD. Deletions cut 4 bases from V and 1 base from J, with 11 bases between. The CDR3 covers 14 residues. The CDR3 DNA reads TGTGCCATCAGTGTCGGACGGGGATCCTACGAGCAGTACTTC. Protein: CAISVGRGSYEQYF.

V gene TRBV19 combines with J gene TRBJ2-7; TRBD2 matches 8 bases. With V trimmed by 6 bases and J by 2 bases, 9 bases remained unmatched. The CDR3 has 15 residues. CDR1 is LNHDA, CDR2 SQIVND, per germline (reference sequence). This chain's CDR3 is CASSPGGGQTYEQYF. For the CDR3, the DNA is TGTGCCAGTAGCCCGGGGGGGGGTCAGACCTACGAGCAGTACTTC.

This sequence joins TRBV3-1 (or the pseudogene TRBV3-2) and TRBJ1-5; no reliable D call. The V end lost 5 bases, the J end lost 2 bases, and 13 bases lay between the germline ends. The CDR3 has 15 amino acids. Germline CDR1 is LGHDT and CDR2 is YNNKEL (reference sequence). The CDR3 spells CASSLLSEGNQPQHF. The CDR3, as DNA: TGTGCCAGCAGCTTACTTAGCGAGGGCAATCAGCCCCAGCATTTT.

The V call is TRBV7-2, the J call TRBJ1-2; perhaps TRBD1 as D (6 bases). The V end was cut by 6 bases, the J end by 4 bases, with 15 bases between. CDR3 size: 14 residues. Per germline, CDR1 SGHTA and CDR2 FQGNSA. CDR3 loop: CASRAEGGLYGYTF. CDR3 bases: TGTGCCAGCAGGGCCGAGGGGGGGCTCTATGGCTACACCTTC.

V and J are TRBV5-1 and TRBJ2-7; TRBD1 aligns across 8 bases. CDR1 is SGHRS and CDR2 is YFSETQ in the germline V gene. The trim removed 3 bases at V and 5 bases at J, leaving 4 bases unmatched. The CDR3 has 13 residues. CDR3 nucleotide sequence: TGCGCCAGCAGCTGGACAGGGAAGGACGAGCAGTACTTC. Translating it yields CASSWTGKDEQYF. The entire variable domain, with the rest obtained from reference TRBV5-1 and TRBJ2-7, is as follows: KAGVTQTPRYLIKTRGQQVTLSCSPISGHRSVSWYQQTPGQGLQFLFEYFSETQRNKGNFPGRFSGRQFSNSRSEMNVSTLELGDSALYLCASSWTGKDEQYFGPGTRLTVT.

V is TRBV15 and J is TRBJ1-2; no reliable D call. The CDR3 totals 15 residues. V gave up 0 bases and J gave up 0 bases, with 8 bases separating them. CDR1 LNHNV and CDR2 YYDKDF come from the germline V gene (reference sequence). The CDR3 coding sequence is TGTGCCACCAGCAGAGATGCGGCGTCTAACTATGGCTACACCTTC. Protein: CATSRDAASNYGYTF.

This clone was recorded only once. The chain joins TRBV19 to TRBJ1-5; D remains unclear. The CDR3 runs 13 residues. CDR1 is LNHDA and CDR2 is SQIVND in the germline V gene (reference sequence). Deletions cut 3 bases from V and 3 bases from J, with 6 bases between. For the CDR3, the DNA is TGTGCCAGTAGTATCCAGGACAATCAGCCCCAGCATTTT. It codes for CASSIQDNQPQHF.

This rearrangement joins TRBV6-2 or TRBV6-3 to TRBJ2-2, with D perhaps matching TRBD1 (6 bases). CDR3 length: 15 residues. Germline CDR1 and CDR2: MNHEY and SVGEGT. The V end was cut by 6 bases, the J end by 6 bases, with 17 bases between. The CDR3 DNA reads as TGTGCCAGCAGCGCCCAAACAGGGTACGCCGGGGAGCTGTTTTTT. Translation: CASSAQTGYAGELFF.

This clone came up once. J is TRBJ2-2 and V is TRBV2; 8 bases agree with TRBD1. Germline V CDR1 and CDR2: SNHLY, FYNNEI. This CDR3 spans 14 amino acids. Trimming removed 5 bases from V and 7 bases from J; junction bases left unmatched: 6. CDR3 bases: TGTGCCAGCAGTCTACTGACAGGGGACGGGGAGCTGTTTTTT. Its translation: CASSLLTGDGELFF.

CDR3 in DNA: TGTGCCAGCAGTGAGTGGAGTCAGCCCCAGCATTTT. It yields the protein CASSEWSQPQHF. The chain carries TRBV2 and TRBJ1-5; no definite D call. The CDR3 extends over 12 amino acids. Germline V gives CDR1 SNHLY, CDR2 FYNNEI. V lost 3 bases to trimming and J lost 6 bases, with 6 bases between them.